Presented here are 6 T cell receptor beta chains from one specimen sequenced in a study of shared clonotypes between healthy human individuals. The data were produced by immunoSEQ multiplex PCR, yet TCRdb's version contains in-frame clones alone and is incomplete. The repertoire has millions of clones, around 90% of them found once; the top ten carry 0.11% to 0.15%. The sequencing input was naive CD4+ T cells sorted from blood. As to subset: CD45RA+ positively selected. Receptors originate from a young man in good health.

This clone was observed a few times. The CDR3 reads CAIRRELFF. In DNA form, the CDR3 reads TGTGCCATCAGGCGGGAGCTGTTTTTT. The rearrangement joins TRBV10-3 to TRBJ2-2; D unresolved. The length of the CDR3 is 9 residues. CDR1 is ENHRY, CDR2 SYGVKD, per germline. Trimming shortened V by 6 bases and J by 9 bases, and 2 bases separated the two germline ends.

The chain couples TRBV6-5 to TRBJ2-5, with TRBD2 as a possible D gene (5 bases). V was shortened by 2 bases and J by 2 bases, with 6 bases between the two germline ends. The CDR3 is 13 amino acids. The germline V gene has CDR1 MNHEY and CDR2 SVGAGI. CDR3 residues: CASSYREQETQYF. The CDR3 DNA is TGTGCCAGCAGTTACCGGGAACAAGAGACCCAGTACTTC.

The chain uses TRBV4-1 and TRBJ1-3; 9 bases match TRBD1. V gave up 4 bases and J gave up 2 bases; unmatched junction bases: 3. Germline V gene sequence: CDR1 MGHRA, CDR2 YSYEKL. CDR3 length: 15 amino acids. CDR3 protein: CASSRDRGAGNTIYF. CDR3 nucleotide sequence: TGCGCCAGCAGCCGAGACAGGGGGGCTGGAAACACCATATATTTT.

This clone came up a few times. The V call is TRBV7-2, the J call TRBJ1-6; 8 positions match TRBD1. CDR3 size: 15 residues. Germline assignment: CDR1 SGHTA and CDR2 FQGNSA. Trimming took 0 bases from V and 7 from J; bases not matched to a gene: 2. The CDR3 DNA sequence: TGTGCCAGCAGCTTAGCTTGGACAGGGAATTCACCCCTCCACTTT. Its translation is CASSLAWTGNSPLHF.

Written as DNA, the CDR3 is TGTGCCAGCAGTGAACCAAGGCCGCAGTATTTT. This codes for CASSEPRPQYF. This chain connects TRBV6-1 to TRBJ2-3; the D is unclear. CDR1 and CDR2 from the germline V gene are MNHNS and SASEGT. V lost 2 bases and J 10 bases, leaving 7 bases between the germline ends. The CDR3 runs 11 residues.

This chain joins TRBV10-3 and TRBJ2-7, with 7 bases that match TRBD1. V shed 10 bases, J shed 5 bases, and the junction held 8 bases outside the gene matches. Germline V lookup: CDR1 ENHRY, CDR2 SYGVKD. The CDR3 runs to 12 residues. The CDR3 DNA reads TGTGCCACCGCGACAGGGAGCGACGAGCAGTACTTC. Its protein is CATATGSDEQYF.